The 13 T cell receptor beta chains below come from one sample, sequenced in a study of T cell responses to AZD1222 COVID-19 vaccine. Data came from immunoSEQ multiplex PCR; TCRdb stores just in-frame clones and leaves some out. Of some 150,000 clones in the sample, 80% to 90% were seen once. The source was peripheral blood, collected on day 0 of MenACWY control vaccination. These receptors all come from an adult in good health.

The chain carries TRBV5-5 and TRBJ1-1, with D possibly being TRBD1 (5 bases). The CDR3 runs to 15 residues. Germline V gives CDR1 SGHKS, CDR2 YYEKEE (reference sequence). V was trimmed by 3 bases and J by 4 bases, leaving 16 bases between them. CDR3 sequence reads: CASSSQGGRATEAFF. DNA for the CDR3: TGTGCCAGCAGCTCACAAGGAGGCAGGGCCACTGAAGCTTTCTTT.

The CDR3 DNA reads as TGTGCCAGCAGACATACGGAGCCTAATTCACCCCTCCACTTT. Residues: CASRHTEPNSPLHF. The V and J genes are TRBV28 and TRBJ1-6; D call uncertain. CDR3 length: 14 residues. From germline, CDR1 is MDHEN and CDR2 SYDVKM. With 6 bases removed from V and 6 bases from J, the gap between germline ends came to 12 bases.

The V gene is TRBV6-6, the J gene TRBJ2-2; D perhaps matches TRBD2 (7 bases). Between the trimmed V and J ends, which lost 6 bases and 1 base, there was a span of 12 bases. The CDR3 is 15 residues long. Germline values: CDR1 MNHNY, CDR2 SVGAGI (reference sequence). The CDR3 region has the DNA TGTGCCAGCAGCCCCGGGGGGCGGAACACCGGGGAGCTGTTTTTT. This sequence encodes CASSPGGRNTGELFF.

This rearrangement joins TRBV6-4 to TRBJ2-1; TRBD1 aligns across 7 bases. J gave up 6 bases and V 6 bases, and 8 bases lay outside the gene matches. This CDR3 has 14 residues. Germline CDR1 reads MRHNA; CDR2 reads SNTAGT. CDR3 in DNA: TGTGCCAGCAGCCCCGACAGGGCAAGCAATGAGCAGTTCTTC. Protein sequence: CASSPDRASNEQFF.

This clone occurred once. The chain combines TRBV27 with TRBJ2-1; a possible D gene is TRBD2 (6 bases). Trimming took off 8 bases at V and 5 bases at J, with 19 bases between the two ends. In germline, CDR1 is MNHEY, CDR2 SMNVEV (reference sequence). There are 15 residues in the CDR3. CDR3 in amino acids: CASSIGGVPNNEQFF. The CDR3 DNA reads as TGTGCCAGCTCAATCGGGGGTGTACCAAACAATGAGCAGTTCTTC.

This clone showed up just once. At the DNA level, this CDR3 is encoded by other sequences in the same sample as well. In DNA, the CDR3 is TGTGCCAGCAGCTTAATGGCTGGGGCCAACGTCCTGACTTTC. Residues: CASSLMAGANVLTF. The chain combines TRBV7-3 with TRBJ2-6; unclear D gene. Germline V CDR1 and CDR2: SGHTA, FQGTGA. CDR3 length equals 14 residues. V lost 1 base and J 2 bases, leaving 3 bases between the germline ends.

The V call is TRBV29-1, the J call TRBJ1-2, with a possible D match to TRBD1 (6 bases). Germline CDR1 is SQVTM and CDR2 is ANQGSEA. Trimming took 6 bases from V and 4 from J, leaving 21 bases between them. CDR3 length: 15 residues. DNA of the CDR3: TGCAGCGTATACCCACGGGGGCGGCGCGGCTATGGCTACACCTTC. Amino acid sequence: CSVYPRGRRGYGYTF.

The chain joins TRBV14 to TRBJ1-4; D is ambiguous. The CDR3 contains 13 residues. V was shortened by 4 bases and J by 8 bases, with 11 bases between the two germline ends. CDR1 is SGHDN and CDR2 is FVKESK in the germline V gene. The CDR3 DNA reads as TGTGCCAGCAGCCGCGGGCAGGACGAAAAACTGTTTTTT. Its protein product is CASSRGQDEKLFF.

The chain has TRBV5-1 and TRBJ2-7, with TRBD2 identical over 10 bases. Germline V lookup: CDR1 SGHRS, CDR2 YFSETQ. The CDR3 extends over 15 amino acids. The V gene end was trimmed by 2 bases and the J gene end by 7 bases; junction bases not matched to a gene: 9. The CDR3, as DNA: TGCGCCAGCAGCTTTGGGAGCGGGGGGGCGTATGAGCAGTACGTC. It translates to CASSFGSGGAYEQYV.

This chain uses TRBV6-5 with TRBJ2-5, with 15 nucleotides matching TRBD2. V was pared by 7 bases and J by 4 bases, with 1 base of the junction left unmatched. In germline, CDR1 is MNHEY, CDR2 SVGAGI. This CDR3 contains 14 residues. CDR3 residues: CASTGLAGGETQYF. DNA of the CDR3: TGTGCCAGCACGGGACTAGCGGGGGGAGAGACCCAGTACTTC.

This clone was seen a few times. The chain links TRBV5-1 to TRBJ1-3, with D possibly being TRBD1 (5 bases). This CDR3 is 16 amino acids long. Germline assignment: CDR1 SGHRS and CDR2 YFSETQ. The germline V and J ends were trimmed by 0 bases and 0 bases, with 10 bases remaining between them. The CDR3 nucleotides are TGCGCCAGCAGCTTGGCCGGGGGTAGCTCTGGAAACACCATATATTTT. It specifies CASSLAGGSSGNTIYF.

In this sample, this clone turned up once. The chain joins TRBV5-6 to TRBJ1-6; no clear D gene. CDR1 SGHDT and CDR2 YYEEEE come from the germline V gene. The CDR3 spans 16 residues. Between the trimmed V and J ends, which lost 3 bases and 10 bases, there was a span of 20 bases. CDR3: CASSSLTLRSGSPLHF. CDR3 bases: TGTGCCAGCAGCTCCCTGACATTAAGGTCGGGCTCACCCCTCCACTTT.

Here the CDR3 reads CASSLGQTQYF. CDR3 sequence (DNA): TGTGCCAGCAGCCTCGGCCAGACCCAGTACTTC. The chain combines TRBV12-3 or TRBV12-4 with TRBJ2-5; D not certain. This CDR3 spans 11 amino acids. V lost 6 bases and J 6 bases, leaving 8 bases between the germline ends.